This paragraph reports one T cell receptor (beta chain). Methods used by the authors: The assay estimated nucleated cells by amplifying reference gene primers. Clones were read by immunoSEQ multiplex PCR, and TCRdb kept only the in-frame ones, dropping some. V, J and clone size derive from that table, while D and trimming were established from the DNA sequence. The sample shows about 170,000 clones, around 87% of them seen only once. The data stem from a study of blood T cell repertoires in COVID-19. Overall study: Acute and convalescent COVID-19 specimens originated in the United States, Italy and Spain. T cells, B-cell-depleted T cells, or PBMCs provided the cDNA or gDNA that served as material.

V was trimmed by 6 bases and J by 8 bases, leaving 16 bases between them. The germline gives CDR1 LGHNT, CDR2 FRNRAP. The CDR3 extends over 13 amino acids. This TCR was recovered from a man aged 18 to 30 with active or convalescent COVID-19. The chain links TRBV12-5 to TRBJ1-2; possible D gene TRBD1, 6 bases. The sample was peripheral blood. The CDR3 bases are TGTGCTAGTGGCCCAACAGGGTTTCGGGGCTACACCTTC. Translating gives CASGPTGFRGYTF.